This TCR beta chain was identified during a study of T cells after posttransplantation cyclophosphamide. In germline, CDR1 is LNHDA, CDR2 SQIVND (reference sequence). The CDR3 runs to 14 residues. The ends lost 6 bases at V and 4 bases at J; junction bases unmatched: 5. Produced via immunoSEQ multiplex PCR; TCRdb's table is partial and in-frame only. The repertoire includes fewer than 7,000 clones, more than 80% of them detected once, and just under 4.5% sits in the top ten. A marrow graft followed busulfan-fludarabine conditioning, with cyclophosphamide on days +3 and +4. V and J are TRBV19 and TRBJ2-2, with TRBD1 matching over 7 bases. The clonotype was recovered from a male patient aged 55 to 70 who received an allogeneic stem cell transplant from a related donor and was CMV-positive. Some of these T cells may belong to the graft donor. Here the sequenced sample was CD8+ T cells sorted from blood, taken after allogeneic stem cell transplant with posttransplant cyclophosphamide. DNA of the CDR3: TGTGCCAGTAGCTCCCGACAGGGCACCGGGGAGCTGTTTTTT. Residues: CASSSRQGTGELFF.